This is a list of T cell receptor beta chains from one sample in a study of PD-1 blockade in classical Hodgkin lymphoma. TCRdb's table, derived via immunoSEQ multiplex PCR, lists solely in-frame clones and lacks some. The sample contains some 35,000 clones, around 89% of which appear only once. Sequencing used CD4+ T cells from blood. Receptors originate from a human donor with classical Hodgkin lymphoma. Both conserved end residues are part of each CDR3. Each record gives: V gene, D gene, J gene, CDR3 length, clone size, CDR3 protein, CDR3 DNA. The D gene is left open where the match is weak. A row's size may be missing; if present it is once, few, many or a size class.

TRBV9	TRBD2	TRBJ2-5	15	-	CASSVGDYHQETQYF	TGTGCCAGCAGCGTAGGGGACTACCACCAAGAGACCCAGTACTTC
TRBV19	-	TRBJ1-1	15	-	CASTPIGRVNTEAFF	TGTGCCAGTACCCCGATCGGGCGGGTGAACACTGAAGCTTTCTTT
TRBV5-5	TRBD1	TRBJ1-2	18	-	CASSSHLTGGAANYGYTF	TGTGCCAGCAGCTCTCACTTAACAGGGGGAGCTGCTAACTATGGCTACACCTTC
TRBV30	-	TRBJ1-3	16	-	CAWNPLQGIAENTIYF	TGTGCCTGGAATCCCCTTCAGGGGATTGCGGAGAACACCATATATTTT
TRBV5-1	TRBD1	TRBJ2-7	14	-	CASSPRTGSYEQYF	TGCGCCAGCAGCCCTAGGACAGGGTCCTACGAGCAGTACTTC
TRBV9	-	TRBJ2-3	15	-	CASSVGLVGTDTQYF	TGTGCCAGCAGCGTAGGTTTGGTAGGCACAGATACGCAGTATTTT
TRBV5-1	TRBD1	TRBJ1-1	14	-	CASSVRQGMAEAFF	TGCGCCAGCAGCGTACGACAGGGGATGGCTGAAGCTTTCTTT
TRBV28	TRBD1	TRBJ1-1	15	-	CASSTVGTGNTEAFF	TGTGCCAGCAGTACAGTCGGGACAGGGAACACTGAAGCTTTCTTT
TRBV5-1	-	TRBJ1-4	14	-	CASSLDSNNEKLFF	TGCGCCAGCAGCTTGGACAGTAACAATGAAAAACTGTTTTTT
TRBV7-8	-	TRBJ1-6	18	-	CASSLAVYGSSYNSPLHF	TGTGCCAGCAGCTTAGCGGTTTACGGAAGCTCCTATAATTCACCCCTCCACTTT
TRBV2	-	TRBJ1-5	14	-	CASGIGSGYQPQHF	TGTGCCAGCGGGATAGGGAGTGGGTATCAGCCCCAGCATTTT
TRBV18	-	TRBJ1-1	13	-	CASSRGTDTEAFF	TGTGCCAGCTCACGAGGGACGGACACTGAAGCTTTCTTT
TRBV14	TRBD1	TRBJ1-2	13	once	CASSRQGNYGYTF	TGTGCCAGCAGTCGACAGGGGAACTATGGCTACACCTTC
TRBV18	-	TRBJ1-4	14	-	CASSPNRSGEKLFF	TGTGCCAGCTCACCAAACAGGTCTGGAGAAAAACTGTTTTTT
TRBV7-2	-	TRBJ1-3	16	-	CASSLGRAVSGNTIYF	TGTGCCAGCAGCTTAGGAAGGGCAGTTTCTGGAAACACCATATATTTT
TRBV28	-	TRBJ2-7	13	-	CASSTLPVAQQYF	TGTGCCAGCAGTACGCTCCCTGTCGCGCAGCAGTACTTC
TRBV7-3	TRBD2	TRBJ2-5	15	-	CASSLTRGSQETQYF	TGTGCCAGCAGCTTAACGCGGGGGAGTCAAGAGACCCAGTACTTC
TRBV7-2	-	TRBJ1-1	15	-	CASSLGWSGSSPAFF	TGTGCCAGCAGCTTAGGTTGGTCAGGGAGTTCTCCAGCTTTCTTT
TRBV4-1	TRBD1	TRBJ1-6	15	-	CASSQDGQVDTPLHF	TGCGCCAGCAGCCAAGATGGACAGGTAGATACACCCCTCCACTTT
TRBV7-8	-	TRBJ1-1	11	few	CASSLGGATFF	TGTGCCAGCAGCTTAGGGGGCGCGACTTTCTTT
TRBV14	-	TRBJ2-7	15	-	CASSQRRVSSYEQYF	TGTGCCAGCAGCCAACGCAGGGTTAGCTCCTACGAGCAGTACTTC
TRBV5-6	-	TRBJ2-2	14	-	CASSLRTLSGELFF	TGTGCCAGCAGCTTAAGGACTCTTTCCGGGGAGCTGTTTTTT
TRBV7-2	-	TRBJ2-3	13	-	CASSSNREDTQYF	TGTGCCAGCAGCTCGAACCGGGAGGATACGCAGTATTTT
TRBV10-2	-	TRBJ1-2	13	once	CASKRGDRDGYTF	TGCGCATCAAAGCGGGGTGATAGGGATGGCTACACCTTC
TRBV6-5	-	TRBJ2-5	11	-	CASSTQETQYF	TGTGCCAGCAGCACCCAAGAGACCCAGTACTTC
TRBV25-1	TRBD1	TRBJ1-1	14	few	CASTKGQLNTEAFF	TGTGCCAGCACGAAGGGACAGCTTAACACTGAAGCTTTCTTT
TRBV5-1	TRBD2	TRBJ2-5	15	-	CASSLYSGGGETQYF	TGCGCCAGCAGCCTATATAGCGGGGGGGGCGAGACCCAGTACTTC
TRBV6-1	TRBD1	TRBJ1-4	14	-	CASGDRALNEKLFF	TGTGCCAGCGGTGACAGGGCCCTTAATGAAAAACTGTTTTTT
TRBV6-1	-	TRBJ2-1	12	-	CASGDSGGAQFF	TGTGCCAGCGGTGATAGCGGAGGCGCGCAGTTCTTC
TRBV5-6	-	TRBJ1-1	15	-	CASSLSGLTYTEAFF	TGTGCCAGCAGCTTGTCCGGGCTTACCTACACTGAAGCTTTCTTT
TRBV10-3	-	TRBJ2-1	13	-	CAISDDSYNEQFF	TGTGCCATCAGTGACGACTCCTACAATGAGCAGTTCTTC
TRBV5-6	-	TRBJ1-3	15	-	CASSLRAPSGNTIYF	TGTGCCAGCAGCTTGCGGGCCCCCTCTGGAAACACCATATATTTT
TRBV29-1	-	TRBJ1-3	18	once	CSVAGWTAQESSGNTIYF	TGCAGCGTTGCCGGCTGGACGGCCCAAGAAAGCTCTGGAAACACCATATATTTT
TRBV11-2	TRBD1	TRBJ1-2	14	-	CASSTPRDSYGYTF	TGTGCCAGCAGCACCCCGCGGGACAGCTATGGCTACACCTTC
TRBV5-4	-	TRBJ2-5	14	-	CASSSGSGRQTQYF	TGTGCCAGCAGCTCTGGTTCGGGCAGGCAGACCCAGTACTTC
TRBV6-1	-	TRBJ1-3	13	-	CASSQISGNTIYF	TGTGCCAGCAGTCAGATCTCTGGAAACACCATATATTTT
TRBV6-6	-	TRBJ1-4	13	-	CASSPPGREKLFF	TGTGCCAGCAGCCCCCCAGGGAGAGAAAAACTGTTTTTT
TRBV10-3	-	TRBJ1-2	13	-	CAIGGHPNYGYTF	TGTGCCATCGGGGGGCACCCCAACTATGGCTACACCTTC
TRBV6-1	-	TRBJ1-2	13	few	CASTEADASGYTF	TGTGCCAGTACTGAGGCTGATGCAAGTGGCTACACCTTC